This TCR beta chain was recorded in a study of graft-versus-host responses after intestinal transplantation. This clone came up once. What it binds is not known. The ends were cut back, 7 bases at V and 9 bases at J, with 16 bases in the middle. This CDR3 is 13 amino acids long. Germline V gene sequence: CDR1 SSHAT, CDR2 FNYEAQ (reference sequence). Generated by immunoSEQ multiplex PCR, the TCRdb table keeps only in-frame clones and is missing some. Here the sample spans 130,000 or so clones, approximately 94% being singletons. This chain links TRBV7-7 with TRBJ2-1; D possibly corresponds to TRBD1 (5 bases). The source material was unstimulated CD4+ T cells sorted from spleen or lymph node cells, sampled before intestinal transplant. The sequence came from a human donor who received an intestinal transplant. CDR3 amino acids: CASTTTVRGEQFF. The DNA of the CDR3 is TGTGCCAGCACCACGACAGTGAGAGGTGAGCAGTTCTTC.